This is a list of T cell receptor beta chains from one sample in a study of blood T cells in healthy people across ages. TCRdb called the 5' RACE reads again in MiXCR, with one record for every CDR3 protein. This table has under 1,000,000 distinct CDR3 sequences, about 45% appearing once. Sequenced: blood. The receptors derive from a man aged 80 or over in good health. The CDR3 runs from the conserved cysteine through the conserved F or W. The D gene is left open where the match is weak. A clone size is listed for some rows: how often the clone was seen (once, few, many), or a class if it is expanded.

V gene	clone size	D gene	J gene	CDR3 protein	CDR3 DNA
TRBV28	few	TRBD1	TRBJ2-6	CASSPRDRGWANVLTF	TGTGCCAGCAGTCCCCGGGACAGGGGTTGGGCCAACGTCCTGACTTTC
TRBV4-1	few	TRBD1	TRBJ1-4	CASSQARTGHEKLFF	TGCGCCAGCAGCCAGGCCCGGACAGGGCATGAAAAACTGTTTTTT
TRBV29-1	NA	NA	TRBJ2-3	CSVELVGPDTQYF	TGCAGCGTTGAACTCGTAGGCCCAGATACGCAGTATTTT
TRBV28	few	TRBD1	TRBJ2-5	CASSLDPAGGYETQYF	TGTGCCAGCAGTTTAGACCCCGCAGGGGGTTACGAGACCCAGTACTTC
TRBV20-1	NA	TRBD1	TRBJ2-1	CSAEGQGAVGEQFF	TGCAGTGCGGAGGGACAGGGGGCGGTCGGTGAGCAGTTCTTC
TRBV18	NA	NA	TRBJ2-5	CASAPRQGETQYF	TGTGCCAGCGCACCACGACAAGGGGAGACCCAGTACTTC
TRBV6-2/TRBV6-3	NA	NA	TRBJ1-2	CASSYSRRHYGYTF	TGTGCCAGCAGTTACTCACGGCGGCACTATGGCTACACCTTC
TRBV20-1	once	TRBD2	TRBJ2-7	CSAEPSGRRSYNEQYF	TGCAGTGCTGAACCTAGCGGGAGGAGGTCCTACAATGAGCAGTACTTC
TRBV19	few	TRBD1	TRBJ1-5	CASSTGTGRNQPQHF	TGTGCCAGTAGTACTGGGACAGGGAGGAATCAGCCCCAGCATTTT
TRBV24-1	NA	NA	TRBJ2-1	CATSDFGGHYNEQFF	TGTGCCACCAGTGATTTCGGGGGGCACTACAATGAGCAGTTCTTC
TRBV12-3/TRBV12-4	NA	NA	TRBJ2-3	CASSDYSSGDTQYF	TGTGCCAGCAGCGACTACTCTTCTGGAGATACGCAGTATTTT
TRBV29-1	NA	TRBD2	TRBJ2-3	CSVEGFPAGVVDTQYF	TGCAGCGTTGAAGGGTTTCCAGCGGGAGTGGTAGATACGCAGTATTTT
TRBV6-1	NA	NA	TRBJ2-7	CASSWDFYEQYF	TGTGCCAGCAGTTGGGACTTCTACGAGCAGTACTTC
TRBV24-1	NA	NA	TRBJ2-1	CATSDAIRTGSNEQFF	TGTGCCACCAGTGATGCGATAAGGACTGGCTCCAATGAGCAGTTCTTC
TRBV20-1	NA	NA	TRBJ1-2	CSARGTEEREGYTF	TGCAGTGCTAGAGGGACAGAAGAAAGGGAGGGCTACACCTTC
TRBV28	NA	NA	TRBJ1-2	CASTLQGITRGYTF	TGTGCCAGCACCTTACAAGGGATCACCAGGGGCTACACCTTC
TRBV5-1	NA	NA	TRBJ2-7	CASSPGNSYEQYF	TGCGCCAGCAGCCCGGGGAACTCCTACGAGCAGTACTTC
TRBV20-1	once	NA	TRBJ1-3	CSAREMARADTIYF	TGCAGTGCTAGAGAAATGGCGAGGGCGGACACCATATATTTT
TRBV20-1	few	NA	TRBJ2-1	CSARDPGGIRYNEQFF	TGCAGTGCTAGAGATCCGGGCGGGATCCGATACAATGAGCAGTTCTTC
TRBV5-6	NA	NA	TRBJ2-7	CASSLVRDFYEQYF	TGTGCCAGCAGCTTGGTGAGGGATTTCTACGAGCAGTACTTC
TRBV10-3	few	NA	TRBJ2-2	CAIRGTLNTGELFF	TGTGCCATCAGGGGGACCCTGAACACCGGGGAGCTGTTTTTT
TRBV30	NA	TRBD2	TRBJ2-2	CAWDYGLAGGGGELFF	TGTGCCTGGGATTATGGACTAGCGGGAGGGGGCGGGGAGCTGTTTTTT
TRBV9	once	NA	TRBJ1-1	CASSPWGVTEAFF	TGTGCCAGCAGCCCCTGGGGAGTCACTGAAGCTTTCTTT
TRBV7-2	NA	NA	TRBJ2-7	CASRNFVNNEQYF	TGTGCCAGCAGGAACTTCGTAAACAATGAGCAGTACTTC
TRBV25-1	NA	NA	TRBJ2-1	CASSKAGNSYNEQFF	TGTGCCAGCAGTAAGGCGGGCAACTCCTACAATGAGCAGTTCTTC
TRBV25-1	few	TRBD2	TRBJ2-3	CASSRTGLADSRDTQYF	TGTGCCAGCAGTCGAACGGGACTAGCGGATTCTAGAGATACGCAGTATTTT
TRBV7-2	NA	NA	TRBJ2-7	CASSLSPGGTPSYEQYF	TGTGCCAGCAGCTTATCCCCGGGCGGGACACCTTCCTACGAGCAGTACTTC
TRBV6-2/TRBV6-3	NA	TRBD2	TRBJ2-1	CASSLAGGRTEQFF	TGTGCCAGCAGTTTAGCGGGAGGGCGTACTGAGCAGTTCTTC
TRBV6-2/TRBV6-3	NA	TRBD2	TRBJ2-5	CASRRTSAKETQYF	TGTGCCAGCAGAAGGACTAGCGCCAAAGAGACCCAGTACTTC